The TCR beta chain under discussion was sequenced for a study of tumor and adjacent non-tumor tissue in lung cancer. There are 14 residues in the CDR3. Trimming cost V 8 bases and J 3 bases; bases outside gene matches: 11. Germline V CDR1 and CDR2: DFQATT, SNEGSKA (reference sequence). Three rounds of nested PCR, following a modified ARM-PCR protocol, produced the TCRbeta library. Via MiXCR, TCRdb re-called the multiplex PCR reads, giving one row per CDR3 protein. The repertoire holds about 66,000 distinct CDR3 sequences, roughly 73% seen once, with roughly 27% in the top ten. No cell sorting was done before RNA was extracted from the tissue.

V gene TRBV20-1 combines with J gene TRBJ2-3; 7 bases match TRBD1. The source of this sequence is a man aged 60 to 69 with non-small cell lung cancer. Sequences were obtained from lung tumor tissue. The CDR3 coding sequence is TGCAGTACAGAAACAGGGGACACAACAGATACGCAGTATTTT. Amino acids: CSTETGDTTDTQYF.